One and the same sample provided the 23 T cell receptor beta chains below, sequenced in a study of shared clonotypes between healthy human individuals. Sequencing was performed with immunoSEQ multiplex PCR; in TCRdb, only in-frame clones are kept and a portion is missing. Here the sample spans 550,000 to 800,000 clones, around 91% being singletons. Input material: memory CD8+ T cells from PBMCs. Indicated subset: CD45RO+ cells pooled with CCR7-negative TemRA cells. These TCRs come from a young man in good health. Some clones in this sample may be carry-over from other donors' samples.

This chain joins TRBV9 and TRBJ2-1; 9 bases fit TRBD1. After removal of 4 bases from V and 5 bases from J, the junction contained 7 bases not matched to a gene. This CDR3 is built from 15 residues. In germline, CDR1 is SGDLS, CDR2 YYNGEE. The chain's CDR3 is CASSPWDRDDNEQFF. The CDR3 coding sequence is TGTGCCAGCAGCCCATGGGACAGGGACGACAATGAGCAGTTCTTC.

The V and J genes are TRBV2 and TRBJ1-2; 8 bases fit TRBD1. The CDR3 extends over 12 amino acids. Looked up from germline, CDR1 is SNHLY and CDR2 is FYNNEI. Losses at the gene ends were 9 bases for V and 6 bases for J; bases not matched to a gene: 6. CDR3 residues: CARGTGFNGYTF. The CDR3 DNA sequence: TGTGCCAGAGGGACAGGCTTTAATGGCTACACCTTC. The complete variable domain, with remaining parts taken from reference TRBV2 and TRBJ1-2, reads EPEVTQTPSHQVTQMGQEVILRCVPISNHLYFYWYRQILGQKVEFLVSFYNNEISEKSEIFDDQFSVERPDGSNFTLKIRSTKLEDSAMYFCARGTGFNGYTFGSGTRLTVV.

This rearrangement joins TRBV7-9 to TRBJ2-7; 8 positions match TRBD1. Germline values: CDR1 SEHNR, CDR2 FQNEAQ (reference sequence). V gave up 5 bases and J gave up 5 bases; unmatched junction bases: 8. The CDR3 spans 14 residues. For the CDR3, the DNA is TGTGCCAGCAGCCTACGGGACAGGTACCACGAGCAGTACTTC. Protein product: CASSLRDRYHEQYF.

The rearrangement links TRBV13 to TRBJ1-1, with a weak D call TRBD1 (5 bases). V dropped 1 base and J dropped 1 base, with 10 bases sitting between them. Germline V CDR1 and CDR2: PRHDT, FYEKMQ (reference sequence). The CDR3 runs to 15 residues. CDR3 protein: CASSLVRGRNTEAFF. The CDR3 nucleotides are TGTGCCAGCAGCTTAGTTAGGGGCCGGAACACTGAAGCTTTCTTT.

The sample holds a few counts of this clone. The rearrangement joins TRBV7-3 to TRBJ2-2; no reliable D call. CDR1 and CDR2 (germline): SGHTA, FQGTGA. This CDR3 is 12 amino acids long. V was cut by 5 bases and J by 4 bases, with 5 bases left in between. The CDR3, as DNA: TGTGCCAGCAGCCCGGTCACCGGGGAGCTGTTTTTT. This translates into CASSPVTGELFF.

The J gene is TRBJ2-5, the V gene TRBV13; D unresolved. Trimming cost V 5 bases and J 1 base, with 20 bases left between them. The CDR3 is 17 amino acids. The V gene's germline CDR1 is PRHDT and CDR2 FYEKMQ (reference sequence). The CDR3: CASSGSNPTDFQETQYF. In DNA form, the CDR3 reads TGTGCCAGCAGCGGGTCCAACCCCACAGATTTCCAAGAGACCCAGTACTTC. The full variable domain, rest sourced from reference TRBV13 and TRBJ2-5, is AAGVIQSPRHLIKEKRETATLKCYPIPRHDTVYWYQQGPGQDPQFLISFYEKMQSDKGSIPDRFSAQQFSDYHSELNMSSLELGDSALYFCASSGSNPTDFQETQYFGPGTRLLVL.

This chain connects TRBV15 to TRBJ2-6; D gene unclear. Germline V gene sequence: CDR1 LNHNV, CDR2 YYDKDF (reference sequence). V lost 3 bases and J lost 4, with 4 bases in between. The CDR3 consists of 13 residues. CDR3 nucleotides: TGTGCCACCAGCAGCTCCGGGGCCAACGTCCTGACTTTC. Translated: CATSSSGANVLTF.

The chain couples TRBV27 to TRBJ2-5; 7 nucleotides align to TRBD2. The CDR3 runs to 17 residues. CDR1 and CDR2 (germline): MNHEY, SMNVEV (reference sequence). With 1 base clipped from V and 0 bases from J, the junction kept 8 bases outside the gene matches. The DNA for the CDR3 is TGTGCCAGCAGTTTATTTGCGGGAGTTTCGTACCAAGAGACCCAGTACTTC. Its protein product is CASSLFAGVSYQETQYF.

This clone has only one observation. The rearrangement joins TRBV5-4 to TRBJ2-7; TRBD1 aligns across 7 bases. There are 15 residues in the CDR3. The ends lost 1 base at V and 6 bases at J; junction bases unmatched: 10. Germline V gene lookup returns CDR1 SGHNT and CDR2 YYREEE (reference sequence). CDR3 sequence reads: CASSLPQIDRVEQYF. The CDR3 DNA is TGTGCCAGCAGCTTGCCCCAGATAGACAGGGTCGAGCAGTACTTC.

This clone came up a few times. The V call is TRBV28, the J call TRBJ1-5; D is unclear. Germline V gene sequence: CDR1 MDHEN, CDR2 SYDVKM. V dropped 5 bases and J dropped 3 bases, with 5 bases sitting between them. There are 12 residues in the CDR3. The CDR3 loop is CASSPFNQPQHF. In DNA, the CDR3 is TGTGCCAGCAGTCCTTTCAATCAGCCCCAGCATTTT.

CDR3 in DNA: TGCAGTGCTATGGAGACCTACGAGCAGTACTTC. It specifies CSAMETYEQYF. This chain connects TRBV20-1 to TRBJ2-7; D is unresolved. Germline-derived CDR1 and CDR2 are DFQATT and SNEGSKA (reference sequence). The V gene lost 4 bases and the J gene lost 2 bases, with 6 bases spanning the gap. The CDR3 length is 11 residues.

This clone was seen ten or more times. Other DNA sequences in the sample encode the same CDR3. The chain couples TRBV9 to TRBJ2-3; 11 bases fit TRBD2. Germline values: CDR1 SGDLS, CDR2 YYNGEE. Unmatched junction bases numbered 5, after V lost 3 bases and J lost 2 bases. The CDR3 loop spans 16 amino acids. CDR3 sequence reads: CASSGGTSGLTDTQYF. CDR3 coding DNA: TGTGCCAGCAGCGGGGGGACTAGCGGTCTCACAGATACGCAGTATTTT.

CDR3 sequence reads: CASSLNRRSGAFF. CDR3 nucleotides: TGTGCCAGCAGCTTGAACCGGCGCTCTGGAGCTTTCTTT. The V gene is TRBV7-8, the J gene TRBJ1-1; D call uncertain. The germline V gene encodes CDR1 SGHVS and CDR2 FQNEAQ. The CDR3 has 13 residues. V was clipped by 3 bases and J by 10 bases, with 15 bases between them.

The chain employs TRBV9 and TRBJ2-2, with D tentatively TRBD2 (6 bases). The CDR3 length is 16 residues. Deletions cut 4 bases from V and 4 bases from J, with 17 bases between. CDR1 SGDLS and CDR2 YYNGEE come from the germline V gene. The CDR3 loop is CASSPYGGSGTGELFF. The CDR3 DNA is TGTGCCAGCAGCCCCTATGGAGGGAGCGGCACCGGGGAGCTGTTTTTT.

The CDR3 spells CSGSPPAVNQETQYF. The CDR3 DNA follows: TGCAGCGGGAGTCCTCCCGCGGTGAACCAAGAGACCCAGTACTTC. The chain uses TRBV29-1 and TRBJ2-5; D ambiguous. Germline V lookup: CDR1 SQVTM, CDR2 ANQGSEA. V was shortened by 7 bases and J by 0 bases, with 18 bases between the two germline ends. The CDR3 is 15 residues long.

This clone was seen at least ten times. V usage is TRBV5-4 and J usage is TRBJ1-2; 10 bases agree with TRBD1. The CDR3 spans 15 residues. Germline V CDR1 and CDR2: SGHNT, YYREEE (reference sequence). J was trimmed by 2 bases and V by 3 bases; bases with no gene match: 4. The CDR3 nucleotides are TGTGCCAGCAGCTGGAGGGGACAGGGGAACTATGGCTACACCTTC. Translated: CASSWRGQGNYGYTF.

V gene TRBV6-4 combines with J gene TRBJ2-5; 10 nucleotides agree with TRBD1. V lost 0 bases and J lost 6; bases outside the gene matches: 10. This CDR3 is 17 amino acids long. Germline CDR1 MRHNA, CDR2 SNTAGT. In DNA, the CDR3 is TGTGCCAGCAGTGACTCGAAAGGGACAGGGGCTCGTAAGACCCAGTACTTC. Its translation: CASSDSKGTGARKTQYF.

Only one count was recorded for this clone. Other DNA sequences in the sample encode the same CDR3. The chain recombines TRBV28 with TRBJ2-7; 11 bases fit TRBD2. CDR1 is MDHEN and CDR2 is SYDVKM in the germline V gene. The CDR3 is 14 residues long. Trimming at V came to 6 bases and at J to 4 bases, leaving 5 bases not matched to a gene. For the CDR3, the DNA is TGTGCCAGCAGGTGGACTAGCGGGTCGTACGAGCAGTACTTC. Protein product: CASRWTSGSYEQYF.

This chain uses TRBV4-3 with TRBJ2-7, with 9 bases lining up with TRBD2. The CDR3 has 18 residues. Trimming removed 0 bases from V and 0 bases from J; junction bases left unmatched: 9. Per the germline V gene, CDR1 is LGHNA and CDR2 is YSLEER. The CDR3 loop reads CASSQDRLAGPSSYEQYF. CDR3 DNA sequence: TGCGCCAGCAGCCAAGATCGGCTAGCGGGACCAAGCTCCTACGAGCAGTACTTC.

On this clone itself: A read error is likely here: a far larger clone is one base away. The gene calls are TRBV9 and TRBJ1-1, with D uncertain. From germline, CDR1 is SGDLS and CDR2 YYNGEE. There are 13 residues in the CDR3. V was shortened by 1 base and J by 4 bases, with 8 bases between the two germline ends. CDR3 DNA: TGTGCCAGCAGCGTAATGCCGAGCACTGAAGCTTTCTTT. Encoded protein: CASSVMPSTEAFF. The full variable domain, completed using reference TRBV9 and TRBJ1-1, is DSGVTQTPKHLITATGQRVTLRCSPRSGDLSVYWYQQSLDQGLQFLIQYYNGEERAKGNILERFSAQQFPDLHSELNLSSLELGDSALYFCASSVMPSTEAFFGQGTRLTVV.

V usage is TRBV10-3 and J usage is TRBJ2-7, with 9 bases fitting TRBD2. Germline CDR1 is ENHRY and CDR2 is SYGVKD. The CDR3 runs 15 residues. After removal of 5 bases from V and 3 bases from J, the junction contained 8 bases not matched to a gene. CDR3 in DNA: TGTGCCATCAGTACTGAAGCGGGAGGCAACTACGAGCAGTACTTC. This sequence encodes CAISTEAGGNYEQYF.

This clone was seen only once. The chain employs TRBV27 and TRBJ2-7; D remains ambiguous. The CDR3 has 13 residues. The V end lost 8 bases, the J end lost 0 bases, and 11 bases lay between the germline ends. Looked up from germline, CDR1 is MNHEY and CDR2 is SMNVEV (reference sequence). The CDR3 protein is CASGAGFSYEQYF. In DNA form, the CDR3 reads TGTGCCAGCGGAGCCGGATTCTCCTACGAGCAGTACTTC.

This clone showed up just once. This chain uses TRBV29-1 with TRBJ2-2, with 12 bases matching TRBD1. Germline CDR1 SQVTM, CDR2 ANQGSEA. J gave up 3 bases and V 7 bases, and 18 bases lay outside the gene matches. The CDR3 is 19 residues long. CDR3 DNA: TGCAGCGCCCCAGCTCCCGGGACAGGGGGCTTTTCCCACACCGGGGAGCTGTTTTTT. Its translation is CSAPAPGTGGFSHTGELFF.